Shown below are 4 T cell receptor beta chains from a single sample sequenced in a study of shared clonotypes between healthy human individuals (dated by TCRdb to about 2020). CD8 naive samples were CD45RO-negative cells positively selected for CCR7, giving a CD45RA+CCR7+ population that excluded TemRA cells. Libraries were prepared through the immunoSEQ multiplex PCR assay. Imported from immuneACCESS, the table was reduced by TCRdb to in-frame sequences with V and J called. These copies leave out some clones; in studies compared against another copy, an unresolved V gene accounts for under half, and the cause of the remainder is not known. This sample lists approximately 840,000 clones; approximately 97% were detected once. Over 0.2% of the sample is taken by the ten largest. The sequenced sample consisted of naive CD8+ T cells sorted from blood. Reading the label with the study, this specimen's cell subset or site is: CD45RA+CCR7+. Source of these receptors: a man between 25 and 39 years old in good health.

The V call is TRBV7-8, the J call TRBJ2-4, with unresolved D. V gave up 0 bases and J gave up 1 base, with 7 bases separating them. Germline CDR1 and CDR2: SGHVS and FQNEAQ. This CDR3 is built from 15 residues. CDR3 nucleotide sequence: TGTGCCAGCAGCTTAGCCCAGCCGGCCAAAAACATTCAGTACTTC. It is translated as CASSLAQPAKNIQYF.

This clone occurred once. As DNA, the CDR3 is TGTGCCAGCAGCATGACTGGCGGCTCCCTGAACACTGAAGCTTTCTTT. Translation gives CASSMTGGSLNTEAFF. The chain joins TRBV9 to TRBJ1-1; D gene unclear. Germline V CDR1 and CDR2: SGDLS, YYNGEE. The CDR3 sequence is 16 residues long. Trimming left V 4 bases short and J 0 bases short, with 16 bases between.

The chain's CDR3 is CASSLYPLGLAGGEQYF. The CDR3 DNA follows: TGTGCCAGCAGCTTATACCCCCTGGGGCTAGCGGGAGGCGAGCAGTACTTC. V gene TRBV7-6 combines with J gene TRBJ2-7, with 11 nucleotides matching TRBD2. V dropped 2 bases and J dropped 6; count of bases not matched to a gene: 12. This CDR3 is built from 17 residues. Germline V lookup: CDR1 SGHVS, CDR2 FNYEAQ. Supplemented by reference TRBV7-6 and TRBJ2-7, the full variable domain reads GAGVSQSPRYKVTKRGQDVALRCDPISGHVSLYWYRQALGQGPEFLTYFNYEAQQDKSGLPNDRFSAERPEGSISTLTIQRTEQRDSAMYRCASSLYPLGLAGGEQYFGPGTRLTVT.

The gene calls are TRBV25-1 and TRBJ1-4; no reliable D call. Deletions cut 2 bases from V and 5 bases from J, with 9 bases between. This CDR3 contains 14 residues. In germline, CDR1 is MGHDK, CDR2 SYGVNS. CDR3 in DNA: TGTGCCAGCAGTGAAGACCCTTGGAATGAAAAACTGTTTTTT. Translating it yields CASSEDPWNEKLFF.